Presented here are 28 T cell receptor beta chains from one specimen sequenced in a study of OX40 agonist ivuxolimab in advanced cancers. This table comes from immunoSEQ multiplex PCR, and its TCRdb copy is limited to in-frame clones, with some not included. Among approximately 73,000 clones listed, roughly nine tenths were seen once. The sequencing used CD4+ or CD8+ T cells sorted from blood, collected in a trial of the OX40 agonist ivuxolimab. These receptors were collected from an adult with an advanced solid tumor such as melanoma, head and neck, liver or kidney cancer.

V usage is TRBV30 and J usage is TRBJ1-2; D gene uncertain. V lost 1 base, J lost 4 bases, and 7 bases lay in between. The germline CDR1 and CDR2 sequences are GTSNPN and SVGIG (reference sequence). CDR3 length: 12 amino acids. CDR3 residues: CAWSGPSYGYTF. CDR3 in DNA: TGTGCCTGGAGTGGACCGAGCTATGGCTACACCTTC.

The chain carries TRBV10-1 and TRBJ2-6, with D perhaps TRBD1 (5 bases). The CDR3 runs to 16 residues. The ends were cut back, 4 bases at V and 0 bases at J, with 10 bases in the middle. Looked up from germline, CDR1 is WNHNN and CDR2 is SYGVQD (reference sequence). CDR3 nucleotide sequence: TGCGCCAGCAGTGGGGGCCCCACCTCTGGGGCCAACGTCCTGACTTTC. This codes for CASSGGPTSGANVLTF.

The rearrangement joins TRBV11-2 to TRBJ1-1, with 7 bases that match TRBD1. The CDR3 is 15 residues long. V lost 5 bases, J lost 3 bases, and 9 bases stayed unmatched. Germline V lookup: CDR1 SGHAT, CDR2 FQNNGV. CDR3 sequence reads: CASSRDRAQDTEAFF. The CDR3 DNA follows: TGTGCCAGCAGCAGAGACAGGGCCCAAGACACTGAAGCTTTCTTT. Full variable domain (missing parts from reference TRBV11-2 and TRBJ1-1): EAGVAQSPRYKIIEKRQSVAFWCNPISGHATLYWYQQILGQGPKLLIQFQNNGVVDDSQLPKDRFSAERLKGVDSTLKIQPAKLEDSAVYLCASSRDRAQDTEAFFGQGTRLTVV.

The V call is TRBV19, the J call TRBJ2-7; TRBD2 is a possible D gene (5 bases). The CDR3 is 15 amino acids. CDR1 and CDR2 (germline): LNHDA, SQIVND (reference sequence). The V end was cut by 3 bases, the J end by 1 base, with 13 bases between. The CDR3 DNA is TGTGCCAGTAGTATTAGATTACGGGAATCCTACGAGCAGTACTTC. Translated: CASSIRLRESYEQYF.

CDR3 DNA sequence: TGTGCCAGCAGGCTTAGAGGTGGCAATCAGCCCCAGCATTTT. This encodes CASRLRGGNQPQHF. V usage is TRBV6-5 and J usage is TRBJ1-5; no reliable D call. CDR1 and CDR2 from the germline V gene are MNHEY and SVGAGI. The CDR3 is 14 residues long. V lost 6 bases to trimming and J lost 2 bases, with 11 bases between them.

V usage is TRBV28 and J usage is TRBJ2-2, with 10 bases identical to TRBD2. V was clipped by 1 base and J by 3 bases; unmatched bases: 8. The germline CDR1 and CDR2 sequences are MDHEN and SYDVKM. The CDR3 covers 18 residues. The DNA of the CDR3 is TGTGCCAGCAGTTTATTTCGTGCTAGCGGGAGATACACCGGGGAGCTGTTTTTT. It is translated as CASSLFRASGRYTGELFF.

The J gene is TRBJ2-2, the V gene TRBV9; TRBD2 aligns across 7 bases. CDR1 and CDR2 (germline): SGDLS, YYNGEE. The CDR3 consists of 13 residues. Trimming took 5 bases from V and 4 from J; bases not matched to a gene: 2. CDR3 loop: CASRSGGTGELFF. The CDR3 coding sequence is TGTGCCAGCAGGTCGGGGGGCACCGGGGAGCTGTTTTTT.

This clone turned up a few times. The V call is TRBV5-4, the J call TRBJ2-7; 9 nucleotides agree with TRBD2. Germline-derived CDR1 and CDR2 are SGHNT and YYREEE (reference sequence). With 3 bases clipped from V and 5 bases from J, the junction kept 12 bases outside the gene matches. This CDR3 spans 16 amino acids. For the CDR3, the DNA is TGTGCCAGCAGCTCGATGAAAGAGCGGGAGGTCCACGAGCAGTACTTC. It is translated as CASSSMKEREVHEQYF. Together with reference TRBV5-4 and TRBJ2-7, the CDR3 gives the full variable domain: ETGVTQSPTHLIKTRGQQVTLRCSSQSGHNTVSWYQQALGQGPQFIFQYYREEENGRGNFPPRFSGLQFPNYSSELNVNALELDDSALYLCASSSMKEREVHEQYFGPGTRLTVT.

Of note for this clone: The germline gene is not matched at one end of the junction; a read error may be the cause. This chain links TRBV27 with TRBJ2-2, with 8 bases identical to TRBD2. The CDR3 spans 15 residues. In germline, CDR1 is MNHEY, CDR2 SMNVEV (reference sequence). CDR3 residues: CTSSSGLANTGELFF. In nucleotides, the CDR3 is TGTACCAGCAGTTCGGGACTAGCGAACACCGGGGAGCTGTTTTTT.

V is TRBV7-9 and J is TRBJ2-3; unclear D gene. V was clipped by 5 bases and J by 4 bases, with 28 bases between them. The length of the CDR3 is 19 residues. Germline V gene sequence: CDR1 SEHNR, CDR2 FQNEAQ (reference sequence). The CDR3 reads CASSPDFLRGPRSPDTQYF. The CDR3 coding sequence is TGTGCCAGCAGCCCCGATTTTTTAAGAGGCCCAAGGTCCCCAGATACGCAGTATTTT.

The gene calls are TRBV10-3 and TRBJ2-1, with 8 bases lining up with TRBD2. CDR1 and CDR2 (germline): ENHRY, SYGVKD. The V gene end was trimmed by 0 bases and the J gene end by 8 bases; junction bases not matched to a gene: 9. CDR3 length: 16 residues. The CDR3 DNA is TGTGCCATCAGTGAGTCTGGAGGCGGGAGGTTCGATGAGCAGTTCTTC. Its translation is CAISESGGGRFDEQFF.

This clone occurred once. The genes are TRBV27 and TRBJ2-1; 8 bases match TRBD2. Losses at the gene ends were 11 bases for V and 1 base for J; bases not matched to a gene: 7. The germline V gene encodes CDR1 MNHEY and CDR2 SMNVEV (reference sequence). The CDR3 consists of 14 residues. CDR3: CASSGGVSYNEQFF. The CDR3 nucleotides read TGTGCCTCCTCCGGGGGGGTGTCCTACAATGAGCAGTTCTTC.

V usage is TRBV29-1 and J usage is TRBJ2-2; possibly TRBD2 for D (6 bases). This CDR3 spans 15 amino acids. Germline CDR1 is SQVTM and CDR2 is ANQGSEA. V shed 3 bases and J shed 4 bases, with 15 bases lying between them. The CDR3 loop is CSVEVRGKGTGELFF. CDR3 DNA sequence: TGCAGCGTTGAGGTCCGGGGGAAGGGCACCGGGGAGCTGTTTTTT.

The CDR3 coding sequence is TGTGCCAGCAGCACCCCCCGGACATATTTTGATGAGCAGTTCTTC. Translated, it gives CASSTPRTYFDEQFF. The rearrangement links TRBV28 to TRBJ2-1; D perhaps matches TRBD1 (5 bases). This CDR3 is 15 amino acids long. V gave up 6 bases and J gave up 8 bases, with 20 bases separating them. The germline gives CDR1 MDHEN, CDR2 SYDVKM.

The chain combines TRBV12-5 with TRBJ2-1; 14 bases are shared with TRBD2. The CDR3 has 17 amino acids. The V and J ends lost 2 bases and 6 bases, in that order; junction bases with no gene match: 6. CDR1 is LGHNT and CDR2 is FRNRAP in the germline V gene. CDR3: CASGLIQGTSGSNEQFF. CDR3 DNA: TGTGCTAGTGGTTTGATCCAAGGGACTAGCGGGAGCAATGAGCAGTTCTTC.

The chain is built from TRBV28 and TRBJ2-5, with D possibly TRBD1 on 5 matching bases. Germline-derived CDR1 and CDR2 are MDHEN and SYDVKM. The V and J ends lost 2 bases and 10 bases respectively, with 14 bases between them. The CDR3 runs to 13 residues. DNA of the CDR3: TGTGCCAGCAGTTTACTCAGCCCAGGGCTCCAGTACTTC. Amino acid sequence: CASSLLSPGLQYF.

The chain is built from TRBV5-1 and TRBJ2-4; 14 positions agree with TRBD2. Trimming took 4 bases from V and 3 from J; bases not matched to a gene: 27. The CDR3 length is 24 residues. Germline CDR1 and CDR2: SGHRS and YFSETQ. The CDR3 spells CASSQYTGLAGVGGQVGGKNIQYF. The CDR3 DNA sequence: TGCGCCAGCAGCCAATACACGGGACTAGCGGGAGTGGGGGGACAGGTCGGTGGCAAAAACATTCAGTACTTC.

The chain recombines TRBV11-3 with TRBJ2-3; 13 bases are shared with TRBD2. The CDR3 extends over 18 amino acids. The germline V gene encodes CDR1 SGHNT and CDR2 YENEEA. The V and J ends lost 2 bases and 4 bases, in that order; junction bases with no gene match: 9. The CDR3, as DNA: TGTGCCAGCAGCTTAATACTAGCGGGAGGGGGAATCGCAGATACGCAGTATTTT. It is translated as CASSLILAGGGIADTQYF.

The chain recombines TRBV29-1 with TRBJ1-1; D remains unclear. CDR1 and CDR2 (germline): SQVTM, ANQGSEA. The CDR3 runs 12 residues. V was cut by 6 bases and J by 0 bases, with 8 bases left in between. The CDR3 DNA reads TGCAGCGTCGATCCGATGAACACTGAAGCTTTCTTT. Its translation: CSVDPMNTEAFF. The full variable domain, its missing parts supplied by reference TRBV29-1 and TRBJ1-1, is SAVISQKPSRDICQRGTSLTIQCQVDSQVTMMFWYRQQPGQSLTLIATANQGSEATYESGFVIDKFPISRPNLTFSTLTVSNMSPEDSSIYLCSVDPMNTEAFFGQGTRLTVV.

The genes are TRBV4-1 and TRBJ2-1, with D unresolved. Germline V CDR1 and CDR2: MGHRA, YSYEKL. The CDR3 runs to 14 residues. V lost 0 bases and J lost 4, with 7 bases in between. CDR3 protein: CASSQEGPYNEQFF. The CDR3 DNA reads TGCGCCAGCAGCCAAGAAGGGCCTTACAATGAGCAGTTCTTC.

The chain carries TRBV5-5 and TRBJ1-1, with D maybe TRBD1 (5 bases). CDR3 length: 15 residues. CDR1 is SGHKS and CDR2 is YYEKEE in the germline V gene (reference sequence). V was trimmed by 1 base and J by 1 base, leaving 11 bases between them. In nucleotides, the CDR3 is TGTGCCAGCAGCTTGTGGGGCCAGCCGAACACTGAAGCTTTCTTT. Translation gives CASSLWGQPNTEAFF.

This clone is medium-sized (0.01 to 0.1%) by share. The genes are TRBV6-4 and TRBJ2-2; D gene unclear. The CDR3 loop spans 14 amino acids. Germline values: CDR1 MRHNA, CDR2 SNTAGT. V lost 5 bases and J lost 5, with 12 bases in between. The CDR3 DNA reads as TGTGCCAGCAGTAGGGATGGAGAGACCGGGGAGCTGTTTTTT. The encoded protein is CASSRDGETGELFF.

V and J are TRBV30 and TRBJ1-2; 7 nucleotides align to TRBD1. V was clipped by 3 bases and J by 6 bases; unmatched bases: 4. The CDR3 runs to 12 residues. Germline V lookup: CDR1 GTSNPN, CDR2 SVGIG (reference sequence). The CDR3 DNA reads as TGTGCCTGGAGCTTGACAGGGAATGGCTACACCTTC. Its protein is CAWSLTGNGYTF. The variable domain in full, with the rest retrieved from reference TRBV30 and TRBJ1-2, is SQTIHQWPATLVQPVGSPLSLECTVEGTSNPNLYWYRQAAGRGLQLLFYSVGIGQISSEVPQNLSASRPQDRQFILSSKKLLLSDSGFYLCAWSLTGNGYTFGSGTRLTVV.

The V gene is TRBV30, the J gene TRBJ2-5; D ambiguous. V shed 3 bases and J shed 2 bases, with 7 bases lying between them. Looked up from germline, CDR1 is GTSNPN and CDR2 is SVGIG (reference sequence). The CDR3 sequence is 12 residues long. CDR3 DNA: TGTGCCTGGAGGTACGGGCAAGAGACCCAGTACTTC. Amino acids: CAWRYGQETQYF.

The chain joins TRBV23-1 to TRBJ2-7; unclear D gene. TRBV23-1 is an ORF, and what it does is uncertain. The CDR3 contains 17 residues. The V end was cut by 0 bases, the J end by 2 bases, with 17 bases between. CDR3 region: CASSQSSSLRRTYEQYF. The CDR3 region has the DNA TGCGCCAGCAGTCAATCATCCTCTTTACGTAGAACCTACGAGCAGTACTTC.

This clone was counted once. The chain joins TRBV28 to TRBJ2-7, with 7 nucleotides matching TRBD1. V was pared by 7 bases and J by 1 base, with 7 bases of the junction left unmatched. The CDR3 covers 14 residues. Germline loops: CDR1 MDHEN, CDR2 SYDVKM. The CDR3 nucleotides read TGTGCCAGCAACACAGGGGCTTGGTCCTACGAGCAGTACTTC. Translated: CASNTGAWSYEQYF.

The chain recombines TRBV27 with TRBJ2-3, with D maybe TRBD1 (5 bases). Trimming took off 2 bases at V and 3 bases at J, with 15 bases between the two ends. This CDR3 comprises 16 residues. From germline, CDR1 is MNHEY and CDR2 SMNVEV (reference sequence). This chain's CDR3 is CASSLKGNRRTDTQYF. CDR3 nucleotides: TGTGCCAGCAGTTTAAAGGGGAACCGGCGAACAGATACGCAGTATTTT.

This chain links TRBV7-9 with TRBJ1-2, with D hard to call. The CDR3 sequence is 14 residues long. V was shortened by 4 bases and J by 4 bases, with 13 bases between the two germline ends. The germline CDR1 and CDR2 sequences are SEHNR and FQNEAQ (reference sequence). The DNA for the CDR3 is TGTGCCAGCAGCTCCGGGTTGGACTCCTATGGCTACACCTTC. It translates to CASSSGLDSYGYTF.